This T cell receptor (beta chain) stems from a study of spatial heterogeneity in lung cancer. Trimming took 5 bases from V and 1 from J; bases not matched to a gene: 6. The germline V gene encodes CDR1 SNHLY and CDR2 FYNNEI. The CDR3 loop spans 15 amino acids. This clonotype showed up just a few times. Indicated time point: sample taken at primary tumor resection. MiXCR, run by TCRdb on the 5' RACE reads, gives a single entry per CDR3 protein. There are just under 95,000 distinct CDR3 sequences in the sample; over 9.5% occur only once, and under 50% lies in the top ten. The chain couples TRBV2 to TRBJ2-3, with TRBD2 identical over 7 bases. This TCR was sampled from a male donor with early-stage non-small cell lung cancer. The sample was PBMCs, taken at surgery. This chain's CDR3 is CASSSLSGGTDTQYF. The CDR3 DNA reads TGTGCCAGCAGTTCCTTAAGCGGGGGCACAGATACGCAGTATTTT.